These T cell receptor beta chains were read from a single sample in a study of molecular identifiers for immune sequencing clone quantification. Each CDR3 protein gets one entry after TCRdb re-called the PCR reads with MiXCR. The data show nearly 650,000 distinct CDR3 sequences, about 25% seen once. Sequencing was carried out using naive CD8+ T cells from blood, with Jurkat cell RNA spiked in. The receptors derive from a human donor in good health. Some libraries in this study had Jurkat cell RNA spiked in. Each CDR3 is given with its conserved first and last residue. Each record gives: D gene, CDR3 length, J gene, V gene, clone size, CDR3 DNA, CDR3 protein. A D gene is named only where the DNA matches it firmly. Not all rows give a size; the values are once, few, many and, for expanded clones, a class.

NA | 15 | TRBJ2-2 | TRBV6-6 | many | TGTGCCAGCAGTTACTCGGGGGTCGGAGGCGGGGAGCTGTTTTTT | CASSYSGVGGGELFF
TRBD2 | 15 | TRBJ2-3 | TRBV28 | many | TGTGCCAGCAGTTCGTTAGCGGGGCGGTCAGATACGCAGTATTTT | CASSSLAGRSDTQYF
NA | 15 | TRBJ2-7 | TRBV7-9 | NA | TGTGCCAGCAGCTTAGCCCCCAGGGAGAGCTACGAGCAGTACTTC | CASSLAPRESYEQYF
NA | 15 | TRBJ2-2 | TRBV24-1 | NA | TGTGCCACCAGTGAGCGGGACAGCTACACCGGGGAGCTGTTTTTT | CATSERDSYTGELFF
TRBD1 | 14 | TRBJ1-5 | TRBV24-1 | many | TGTGCCGTCGGAGGGACAGGGTTGACTCAGCCCCAGCATTTT | CAVGGTGLTQPQHF
NA | 14 | TRBJ1-2 | TRBV29-1 | NA | TGCAGCGTCGAGGGCGAGGGCGCGAGTTATGGCTACTCCTTC | CSVEGEGASYGYSF
TRBD1 | 15 | TRBJ2-7 | TRBV27 | few | TGTGCCAGCAGTTTATCGCAGGGGGCGTATTACGAGCAGTACTTC | CASSLSQGAYYEQYF
TRBD1 | 15 | TRBJ2-7 | TRBV19 | NA | TGTGCCGGTAGCGTCCGGGACAGGGGGCCCTACGAGCAGTACTTC | CAGSVRDRGPYEQYF
NA | 15 | TRBJ2-4 | TRBV4-1 | NA | TGCGCCAGCAGCCCAGACCCAGGGGATCGGAACATTCAGTACTTC | CASSPDPGDRNIQYF
TRBD1 | 13 | TRBJ1-2 | TRBV2 | NA | TGTGCCAGCAGGGACAGGGTAAACTATGGCTACCCCTTC | CASRDRVNYGYPF
TRBD2 | 17 | TRBJ2-1 | TRBV30 | NA | TGTGCCTGCCCGGGACTAGCGGGAGAATCCTCCTACAATGAGCAGTTCTTC | CACPGLAGESSYNEQFF
NA | 15 | TRBJ2-3 | TRBV4-2 | NA | TGTGCCAGCAGCCAAGGATGGCCTAGCACAGATACGCAGTATTTT | CASSQGWPSTDTQYF
NA | 18 | TRBJ1-4 | TRBV4-3 | few | TGCGCCAGCAGCCAACTCGTCTTACAGGGACTTCAGGTTGAAAAACTGTTTTTT | CASSQLVLQGLQVEKLFF
NA | 14 | TRBJ2-3 | TRBV7-9 | many | TGTGCCAGCAGCTTAGACCACAGCACAGATACGCAGTATTTT | CASSLDHSTDTQYF
TRBD2 | 15 | TRBJ2-7 | TRBV28 | NA | TGTGCCAGCAGTTTATCGGGAGGATTAAACTACGAGCAGTACTTC | CASSLSGGLNYEQYF
NA | 16 | TRBJ1-6 | TRBV28 | few | TGTGCCAGCAGTTTCCCCAGGAGCTCCTATAATTCACCCCTCCACTTT | CASSFPRSSYNSPLHF
TRBD2 | 14 | TRBJ2-7 | TRBV27 | NA | TGTGCCAGCAGTTGGGCTAGCGGCTCCTACGAGCAGTACTTC | CASSWASGSYEQYF
TRBD1 | 14 | TRBJ2-1 | TRBV20-1 | few | TGCAGTGCTCCGGGACAGCGCTCCTACAATGAGCAGTTCTTC | CSAPGQRSYNEQFF